The 28 T cell receptor beta chains given below trace back to one sample, sequenced in a study of cytomegalovirus exposure and HLA in healthy donors. Both 60 Vbeta primers and 13 Jbeta primers went into the PCR. Sequencing used immunoSEQ multiplex PCR; TCRdb keeps in-frame clones, though not all of them. The sample has under 170,000 clones; roughly 77% are singletons. The sample was PBMCs. The receptors were gathered from a human donor in good health.

V and J are TRBV5-1 and TRBJ1-6; D might be TRBD1 (5 bases). CDR1 is SGHRS and CDR2 is YFSETQ in the germline V gene. The CDR3 runs 15 residues. With 4 bases removed from V and 6 bases from J, the gap between germline ends came to 14 bases. CDR3 protein: CASSPEAQGNSPLHF. Here the CDR3 DNA reads TGCGCCAGCAGCCCAGAAGCCCAGGGTAATTCACCCCTCCACTTT.

The chain uses TRBV5-6 and TRBJ1-2; TRBD1 agrees at 9 bases. The CDR3 runs 12 residues. CDR1 is SGHDT and CDR2 is YYEEEE in the germline V gene. V shed 0 bases and J 10 bases; nucleotides not matched to a gene: 1. The CDR3 sequence: CASSLGDRVYTF. For the CDR3, the DNA is TGTGCCAGCAGCTTGGGGGACAGGGTCTACACCTTC.

This chain connects TRBV28 to TRBJ1-4; D perhaps matches TRBD1 (6 bases). The CDR3 covers 16 residues. The V end was cut by 8 bases, the J end by 4 bases, with 20 bases between. Germline loops: CDR1 MDHEN, CDR2 SYDVKM. DNA for the CDR3: TGTGCCAGCTCCCCTATTGCAACAGGGCATAATGAAAAACTGTTTTTT. Its protein is CASSPIATGHNEKLFF.

This clone was recorded once. V and J are TRBV19 and TRBJ1-5; no definite D call. Germline values: CDR1 LNHDA, CDR2 SQIVND (reference sequence). The V gene lost 3 bases and the J gene lost 0 bases, with 9 bases spanning the gap. The CDR3 totals 15 residues. CDR3 loop: CASSMIGFSNQPQHF. In DNA, the CDR3 is TGTGCCAGTAGTATGATCGGGTTTAGCAATCAGCCCCAGCATTTT.

The V call is TRBV28, the J call TRBJ1-5, with a tentative D call TRBD1 (5 bases). The V gene lost 0 bases and the J gene lost 6 bases, with 15 bases spanning the gap. There are 16 residues in the CDR3. CDR1 and CDR2 (germline): MDHEN, SYDVKM. Here the CDR3 reads CASSLWLGQGGQPQHF. The CDR3 DNA reads TGTGCCAGCAGTTTATGGTTGGGGCAGGGTGGTCAGCCCCAGCATTTT.

The V call is TRBV27, the J call TRBJ2-7, with TRBD1 matching 7 bases. Germline V gene lookup returns CDR1 MNHEY and CDR2 SMNVEV (reference sequence). The length of the CDR3 is 13 residues. Trimming cost V 9 bases and J 6 bases; bases outside gene matches: 11. The CDR3 DNA is TGTGCCAGTGCCCGAGGGGGCCCAGTCGAGCAGTACTTC. It codes for CASARGGPVEQYF.

The V and J genes are TRBV12-2 and TRBJ2-5; the D call of TRBD2 is as the table states it, not checked on the DNA. TRBV12-2 is a pseudogene. The CDR3 sequence is 16 residues long. CDR3: CASRLVPMRGGWTQYF. The CDR3 DNA follows: TGTGCAAGTCGCTTAGTACCGATGAGGGGGGGATGGACCCAGTACTTC.

The chain uses TRBV7-8 and TRBJ1-2; 8 positions match TRBD1. This CDR3 spans 14 amino acids. Germline CDR1 SGHVS, CDR2 FQNEAQ. V gave up 5 bases and J gave up 0 bases; unmatched junction bases: 2. The CDR3 region is CASSLTGANYGYTF. CDR3 in DNA: TGTGCCAGCAGCCTGACAGGGGCTAACTATGGCTACACCTTC.

The chain couples TRBV28 to TRBJ2-2, with D perhaps TRBD1 (6 bases). V lost 6 bases and J lost 6, with 20 bases in between. This CDR3 is built from 16 residues. Looked up from germline, CDR1 is MDHEN and CDR2 is SYDVKM. This CDR3 is CASRPIQGIRAGELFF. The CDR3, as DNA: TGTGCCAGCAGGCCCATCCAGGGGATAAGAGCCGGGGAGCTGTTTTTT.

Only a few counts were recorded for this clone. The CDR3 spells CASSTRDSSSYEQYF. The CDR3, as DNA: TGTGCCAGCAGCACGCGGGACAGTTCGTCCTACGAGCAGTACTTC. The gene calls are TRBV7-2 and TRBJ2-7; possibly TRBD1 for D (7 bases). Trimming left V 5 bases short and J 1 base short, with 15 bases between. The CDR3 has 15 amino acids. In germline, CDR1 is SGHTA, CDR2 FQGNSA.

V is TRBV7-9 and J is TRBJ2-1; perhaps TRBD2 as D (7 bases). The V end was cut by 0 bases, the J end by 3 bases, with 15 bases between. Germline assignment: CDR1 SEHNR and CDR2 FQNEAQ (reference sequence). There are 17 residues in the CDR3. In DNA form, the CDR3 reads TGTGCCAGCAGCTTAGCCCGGGGGCGCGGGGGCTACAATGAGCAGTTCTTC. As protein: CASSLARGRGGYNEQFF.

CDR3 nucleotides: TGTGCCTGGAGTGTACCTGAGGCTAGCGACACCATATATTTT. It encodes CAWSVPEASDTIYF. This chain uses TRBV30 with TRBJ1-3; no reliable D call. The CDR3 spans 14 residues. Germline CDR1 and CDR2: GTSNPN and SVGIG (reference sequence). V lost 0 bases to trimming and J lost 8 bases, with 14 bases between them. Supplemented by reference TRBV30 and TRBJ1-3, the full variable domain reads SQTIHQWPATLVQPVGSPLSLECTVEGTSNPNLYWYRQAAGRGLQLLFYSVGIGQISSEVPQNLSASRPQDRQFILSSKKLLLSDSGFYLCAWSVPEASDTIYFGEGSWLTVV.

This rearrangement joins TRBV28 to TRBJ1-1; tentative D call: TRBD1 (5 bases). The V and J ends lost 3 bases and 0 bases respectively, with 8 bases between them. The CDR3 has 14 amino acids. In germline, CDR1 is MDHEN, CDR2 SYDVKM. The CDR3 loop is CASSFRGMNTEAFF. CDR3 nucleotides: TGTGCCAGCAGTTTTCGGGGGATGAACACTGAAGCTTTCTTT.

The V gene is TRBV7-2, the J gene TRBJ2-7; 11 bases line up with TRBD2. Germline loops: CDR1 SGHTA, CDR2 FQGNSA. V was pared by 5 bases and J by 6 bases, with 6 bases of the junction left unmatched. This CDR3 has 14 residues. As DNA, the CDR3 is TGTGCCAGCAGCGTACTAGCGGGAGTCGGCGAGCAGTACTTC. It codes for CASSVLAGVGEQYF.

The chain employs TRBV7-9 and TRBJ2-3, with 9 bases fitting TRBD1. Trimming removed 5 bases from V and 1 base from J; junction bases left unmatched: 7. Germline V gene data show CDR1 as SEHNR and CDR2 as FQNEAQ (reference sequence). The CDR3 has 16 amino acids. CDR3 bases: TGTGCCAGCAGCCGTGGACAGGGGTCGGGCACAGATACGCAGTATTTT. Protein sequence: CASSRGQGSGTDTQYF.

V is TRBV6-5 and J is TRBJ2-7; no definite D call. CDR1 is MNHEY, CDR2 SVGAGI, per germline. This CDR3 is built from 15 residues. Trimming stripped 0 bases from V and 0 bases from J, with 9 bases between. For the CDR3, the DNA is TGTGCCAGCAGTTACTCGAAATACAGCTCCTACGAGCAGTACTTC. It yields the protein CASSYSKYSSYEQYF.

V gene TRBV10-1 combines with J gene TRBJ2-3; 8 positions agree with TRBD1. The germline CDR1 and CDR2 sequences are WNHNN and SYGVQD (reference sequence). Trimming removed 5 bases from V and 6 bases from J; junction bases left unmatched: 1. This CDR3 comprises 12 residues. This chain's CDR3 is CASSQGADTQYF. Here the CDR3 DNA reads TGCGCCAGCAGTCAGGGGGCCGATACGCAGTATTTT.

V is TRBV5-1 and J is TRBJ2-1; 8 nucleotides line up with TRBD2. CDR1 SGHRS and CDR2 YFSETQ come from the germline V gene. The length of the CDR3 is 15 residues. V lost 0 bases, J lost 8 bases, and 7 bases stayed unmatched. The CDR3 spells CASSLGRPAGDEQFF. In DNA form, the CDR3 reads TGCGCCAGCAGCTTGGGCCGACCAGCGGGGGATGAGCAGTTCTTC.

This clone came up a few times. The CDR3 DNA is TGTGCCAGCAGTTACTCTAGCGGGAGTGTACGGGAGACCCAGTACTTC. Its translation: CASSYSSGSVRETQYF. This chain uses TRBV6-5 with TRBJ2-5, with TRBD2 matching over 9 bases. The CDR3 has 16 amino acids. CDR1 is MNHEY, CDR2 SVGAGI, per germline. The trim removed 0 bases at V and 5 bases at J, leaving 7 bases unmatched.

The chain carries TRBV5-4 and TRBJ2-1; weak D call: TRBD2 (6 bases). CDR3 size: 14 residues. Between the trimmed V and J ends, which lost 1 base and 4 bases, there was a span of 9 bases. CDR1 SGHNT and CDR2 YYREEE come from the germline V gene (reference sequence). CDR3 sequence (DNA): TGTGCCAGCAGCTTGATGGAGGGTTACAATGAGCAGTTCTTC. It encodes CASSLMEGYNEQFF. Full variable domain (missing parts from reference TRBV5-4 and TRBJ2-1): ETGVTQSPTHLIKTRGQQVTLRCSSQSGHNTVSWYQQALGQGPQFIFQYYREEENGRGNFPPRFSGLQFPNYSSELNVNALELDDSALYLCASSLMEGYNEQFFGPGTRLTVL.

This chain joins TRBV4-3 and TRBJ2-5; tentatively, D is TRBD1 (5 bases). The CDR3 covers 15 residues. Germline lookup yields CDR1 LGHNA and CDR2 YSLEER. V shed 1 base and J shed 4 bases, with 13 bases lying between them. CDR3 nucleotides: TGCGCCAGCAGCCAAGCCAAATCAGGGTCAGAGACCCAGTACTTC. This gives the protein CASSQAKSGSETQYF.

The rearrangement links TRBV5-4 to TRBJ2-3, with D uncertain. The CDR3 covers 15 residues. V was pared by 3 bases and J by 1 base, with 12 bases between. Germline V gene lookup returns CDR1 SGHNT and CDR2 YYREEE (reference sequence). CDR3 loop: CASSSRSLGTDTQYF. The CDR3 region has the DNA TGTGCCAGCAGCTCGCGGAGCCTCGGCACAGATACGCAGTATTTT.

The genes are TRBV25-1 and TRBJ2-7; 7 nucleotides align to TRBD2. Germline loops: CDR1 MGHDK, CDR2 SYGVNS. V shed 2 bases and J 2 bases; nucleotides not matched to a gene: 6. This CDR3 spans 15 amino acids. CDR3 in amino acids: CASSEPGGSTYEQYF. In DNA, the CDR3 is TGTGCCAGCAGTGAACCGGGGGGTTCCACCTACGAGCAGTACTTC.

The chain combines TRBV6-5 with TRBJ1-6, with D perhaps TRBD1 (6 bases). Per germline, CDR1 MNHEY and CDR2 SVGAGI. Trimming left V 4 bases short and J 6 bases short, with 16 bases between. This CDR3 has 16 residues. CDR3 sequence (DNA): TGTGCCAGCAGTTTACTCACAGGGTTATCTAATTCACCCCTCCACTTT. Translation: CASSLLTGLSNSPLHF.

CDR3 coding DNA: TGTGCTAGTTCCGGGGCGGGGTACGGGGGGAGCGGGACCCAGTACTTC. This encodes CASSGAGYGGSGTQYF. The chain links TRBV12-5 to TRBJ2-5, with 7 bases matching TRBD2. Germline CDR1 LGHNT, CDR2 FRNRAP. V shed 8 bases, J shed 7 bases, and the junction held 19 bases outside the gene matches. CDR3 length: 16 amino acids.

The genes are TRBV10-3 and TRBJ1-4; maybe TRBD1 (6 bases). V shed 3 bases and J shed 4 bases, with 12 bases lying between them. Germline lookup yields CDR1 ENHRY and CDR2 SYGVKD. The CDR3 runs 15 residues. CDR3 sequence reads: CAISERTAINEKLFF. The CDR3 DNA is TGTGCCATCAGTGAAAGGACAGCAATTAATGAAAAACTGTTTTTT.

There are a few counts of this clone. The chain uses TRBV18 and TRBJ2-7; 9 positions match TRBD2. Per germline, CDR1 KGHSH and CDR2 LQKENI. The length of the CDR3 is 15 residues. V shed 2 bases and J 0 bases; nucleotides not matched to a gene: 2. The CDR3 here is CASSPAGGSSYEQYF. CDR3 in DNA: TGTGCCAGCTCACCAGCGGGGGGGAGCTCCTACGAGCAGTACTTC.

The rearrangement links TRBV6-5 to TRBJ2-1; D gene unclear. The CDR3 has 13 amino acids. Germline-derived CDR1 and CDR2 are MNHEY and SVGAGI. V was cut by 5 bases and J by 8 bases, with 13 bases left in between. CDR3 sequence: CASSRTAYDEQFF. The CDR3 DNA sequence: TGTGCCAGCAGTCGCACAGCTTACGATGAGCAGTTCTTC.